A selection of T cell receptor beta chains follows, all from one sample in a study of blood T cell repertoires in COVID-19. The repertoire was sequenced with immunoSEQ multiplex PCR; TCRdb's copy has only in-frame clones and lacks some. The table lists some 80,000 clones, more than 75% of them singletons. Sample: peripheral blood. The origin of the receptors is a human donor in a cohort sampled during active COVID-19. CDR3s include the opening cysteine and the closing phenylalanine or tryptophan. D genes are given only for firm matches. Clone size is not always given. Where it is, it says once, few, many or a class for expanded clones.

NA	TRBV6-5	TRBJ2-1	NA	CASSYSGTLDNEQFF	TGTGCCAGCAGTTATTCAGGGACTCTCGACAATGAGCAGTTCTTC
NA	TRBV15	TRBJ1-5	NA	CATSRVDPGNQPQHF	TGTGCCACCAGCAGAGTGGATCCGGGAAATCAGCCCCAGCATTTT
NA	TRBV27	TRBJ2-7	NA	CASSPGTGPDRQYF	TGTGCCAGCAGTCCAGGGACTGGCCCGGATCGGCAGTACTTC
NA	TRBV28	TRBJ1-2	NA	CASREGGGGYTF	TGTGCCAGCAGAGAAGGGGGTGGTGGCTACACCTTC
once	TRBV5-1	TRBJ2-5	NA	CASSLVGGEETQYF	TGCGCCAGCAGCTTGGTAGGGGGGGAAGAGACCCAGTACTTC
NA	TRBV28	TRBJ1-3	NA	CASSLPELNSGNTIYF	TGTGCCAGCAGTTTACCTGAGCTCAACTCTGGAAACACCATATATTTT
NA	TRBV29-1	TRBJ1-2	NA	CSVEEQGLGGYTF	TGCAGCGTTGAAGAGCAGGGGTTGGGTGGCTACACCTTC
NA	TRBV19	TRBJ2-7	TRBD1	CASSSPPGQGFIYEQYF	TGTGCCAGTAGCTCACCCCCCGGACAGGGATTCATCTACGAGCAGTACTTC
NA	TRBV11-2	TRBJ2-3	NA	CASSRWGRGSTDTQYF	TGTGCCAGCAGCCGCTGGGGGCGGGGGTCCACAGATACGCAGTATTTT
NA	TRBV5-8	TRBJ2-5	TRBD2	CASSPLTSGTRETQYF	TGTGCCAGCAGCCCCCTAACTAGCGGGACAAGGGAGACCCAGTACTTC
NA	TRBV24-1	TRBJ2-3	TRBD1	CATSDWGQGPTDTQYF	TGTGCCACCAGTGACTGGGGACAGGGGCCCACAGATACGCAGTATTTT
few	TRBV27	TRBJ2-7	TRBD2	CASSLREGPYEQYF	TGTGCCAGCAGTTTACGGGAGGGCCCCTACGAGCAGTACTTC
NA	TRBV6-4	TRBJ1-2	NA	CASSLEPATSGGYTF	TGTGCCAGCAGTCTCGAGCCCGCTACTTCGGGAGGCTACACCTTC
NA	TRBV5-1	TRBJ2-1	NA	CASSLPLVTGNEQFF	TGCGCCAGCAGCTTGCCACTAGTCACGGGGAATGAGCAGTTCTTC
once	TRBV7-2	TRBJ2-7	TRBD2	CASSLVKLAGGPHEQYF	TGTGCCAGCAGCTTAGTCAAACTAGCGGGGGGGCCCCACGAGCAGTACTTC
NA	TRBV7-2	TRBJ2-7	TRBD1	CASSLGGGSYEQYF	TGTGCCAGCAGCTTAGGAGGGGGCAGCTACGAGCAGTACTTC
NA	TRBV30	TRBJ1-6	NA	CAWSFQKNSPLHF	TGTGCCTGGAGCTTTCAGAAGAATTCACCCCTCCACTTT
NA	TRBV7-9	TRBJ1-1	TRBD1	CASSLGTGWGTEAFF	TGTGCCAGCAGCTTAGGGACAGGGTGGGGCACTGAAGCTTTCTTT
NA	TRBV30	TRBJ1-3	TRBD1	CAWSDRGPDTIYF	TGTGCCTGGAGCGACAGGGGGCCGGACACCATATATTTT
NA	TRBV6-5	TRBJ2-2	TRBD1	CASKGVQGPGELFF	TGTGCCAGTAAGGGGGTACAGGGGCCCGGGGAGCTGTTTTTT
NA	TRBV28	TRBJ1-1	NA	CASSLGFGRRGDGTEAFF	TGTGCCAGCAGTTTAGGTTTCGGGAGACGGGGGGATGGCACTGAAGCTTTCTTT
once	TRBV19	TRBJ2-3	TRBD1	CASSKRTGGDTQYF	TGTGCCAGTAGTAAAAGGACAGGAGGAGATACGCAGTATTTT
NA	TRBV28	TRBJ1-4	TRBD1	CASSPPLTGGFEKLFF	TGTGCCAGCAGTCCTCCTTTGACAGGGGGATTTGAAAAACTGTTTTTT
NA	TRBV6-6	TRBJ1-1	TRBD1	CASTPEGGAGTEAFF	TGTGCCAGCACCCCCGAAGGGGGCGCGGGCACTGAAGCTTTCTTT
NA	TRBV3-1/TRBV3-2	TRBJ1-2	NA	CASSPGGGFYGYTF	TGTGCCAGCAGCCCCGGCGGGGGGTTCTATGGCTACACCTTC
NA	TRBV6-5	TRBJ1-6	TRBD1	CASRADRAENSPLHF	TGTGCCAGCAGGGCAGACAGGGCCGAGAATTCACCCCTCCACTTT
NA	TRBV19	TRBJ2-6	NA	CASSIDLTGANVLTF	TGTGCCAGTAGTATAGATTTAACTGGGGCCAACGTCCTGACTTTC
NA	TRBV11-2	TRBJ1-6	NA	CASSFNIRNSPLHF	TGTGCCAGCAGCTTTAACATCCGTAATTCACCCCTCCACTTT
NA	TRBV14	TRBJ2-1	NA	CASSPIDLEDSYNEQFF	TGTGCCAGCAGCCCGATAGACTTGGAAGACTCCTACAATGAGCAGTTCTTC
few	TRBV27	TRBJ1-5	TRBD1	CASSPRGREGQPQHF	TGTGCCAGCAGTCCCAGGGGGCGCGAGGGTCAGCCCCAGCATTTT
NA	TRBV5-1	TRBJ2-1	TRBD2	CASSLTSGGNEQFF	TGCGCCAGCAGCTTAACTAGCGGGGGGAATGAGCAGTTCTTC
NA	TRBV5-1	TRBJ2-7	TRBD1	CASSLDGTATYEQYF	TGCGCCAGCAGCTTGGACGGGACAGCTACCTACGAGCAGTACTTC
NA	TRBV12-1	TRBJ2-1	NA	CASSPGGLAVSSYNEQFF	TGTGCCAGCAGCCCGGGGGGACTAGCGGTCAGCTCCTACAATGAGCAGTTCTTC
NA	TRBV7-8	TRBJ2-7	TRBD2	CASSPRTGTSGSNYEQYF	TGTGCCAGCAGCCCCCGGACAGGGACTAGCGGGAGCAACTACGAGCAGTACTTC